These 23 T cell receptor beta chains originate from one sample sequenced in a study of T cell repertoires in cytomegalovirus infection. Their antigen targets remain unknown. TCRdb fed the reads into MiXCR, producing one record per CDR3 protein. The repertoire consists of 90,000 to 120,000 distinct CDR3 sequences, with under 45% occurring once and the leading ten covering about 74%. The material sequenced was CD8+ T cells from cultured PBMCs, taken from culture after CMV antigen stimulation. These receptors were taken from a human donor in good health (CMV status not recorded). Some clones in this sample may be carry-over from other donors' samples.

The table lists this clonotype with a few counts. This rearrangement joins TRBV19 to TRBJ2-1; 9 bases line up with TRBD1. The CDR3 has 15 amino acids. Trimming took 5 bases from V and 8 from J; bases not matched to a gene: 10. Looked up from germline, CDR1 is LNHDA and CDR2 is SQIVND (reference sequence). CDR3 loop: CASSAGTGRTYEQFF. CDR3 DNA sequence: TGTGCCAGTAGTGCCGGGACAGGGAGGACCTATGAGCAGTTCTTC.

This clonotype was seen a few times. This rearrangement joins TRBV28 to TRBJ1-5; D is ambiguous. Trimming left V 3 bases short and J 0 bases short, with 12 bases between. CDR1 MDHEN and CDR2 SYDVKM come from the germline V gene. The CDR3 loop spans 16 amino acids. Written as DNA, the CDR3 is TGTGCCAGCAGTTTTGGCCCGAGACTTAGCAATCAGCCCCAGCATTTT. Amino acid sequence: CASSFGPRLSNQPQHF.

The chain links TRBV7-6 to TRBJ1-5, with 9 bases aligning to TRBD1. J gave up 6 bases and V 1 base, and 1 base lay outside the gene matches. Germline V gene data show CDR1 as SGHVS and CDR2 as FNYEAQ. The CDR3 totals 14 residues. The CDR3 DNA reads as TGTGCCAGCAGCTTAGGGACAGGGGCTCAGCCCCAGCATTTT. As protein: CASSLGTGAQPQHF.

J is TRBJ1-5 and V is TRBV7-9; D call uncertain. Deletions cut 1 base from V and 3 bases from J, with 7 bases between. CDR3 size: 14 residues. CDR1 is SEHNR and CDR2 is FQNEAQ in the germline V gene (reference sequence). The CDR3 sequence is CASSLEGNNQPQHF. The DNA for the CDR3 is TGTGCCAGCAGCTTAGAGGGCAACAATCAGCCCCAGCATTTT.

This sequence joins TRBV20-1 and TRBJ2-3; weak D call: TRBD1 (6 bases). This CDR3 region has 14 residues. Germline V lookup: CDR1 DFQATT, CDR2 SNEGSKA (reference sequence). Deletions cut 0 bases from V and 2 bases from J, with 9 bases between. CDR3 nucleotide sequence: TGCAGTGCTAGAGATATGGGGGCCACAGATACGCAGTATTTT. As protein: CSARDMGATDTQYF.

The chain is built from TRBV5-1 and TRBJ2-1; no definite D call. CDR3 length equals 15 residues. Trimming took off 0 bases at V and 0 bases at J, with 7 bases between the two ends. Germline V gives CDR1 SGHRS, CDR2 YFSETQ. CDR3 loop: CASSLGSNSYNEQFF. CDR3 DNA sequence: TGCGCCAGCAGCTTGGGCTCGAACTCCTACAATGAGCAGTTCTTC. The variable domain in full, with the rest retrieved from reference TRBV5-1 and TRBJ2-1, is KAGVTQTPRYLIKTRGQQVTLSCSPISGHRSVSWYQQTPGQGLQFLFEYFSETQRNKGNFPGRFSGRQFSNSRSEMNVSTLELGDSALYLCASSLGSNSYNEQFFGPGTRLTVL.

This clonotype was observed a handful of times. This chain links TRBV12-3 or TRBV12-4 with TRBJ2-7, with D unclear. With 6 bases removed from V and 0 bases from J, the gap between germline ends came to 3 bases. This CDR3 has 11 residues. The CDR3 DNA sequence: TGTGCCAGCAGCCCCTCCTACGAGCAGTACTTC. This codes for CASSPSYEQYF.

The chain links TRBV5-1 to TRBJ1-1; no reliable D call. CDR3 length: 17 residues. Trimming took 1 base from V and 1 from J, leaving 17 bases between them. CDR1 and CDR2 from the germline V gene are SGHRS and YFSETQ. CDR3 in amino acids: CASSLSGLLPANTEAFF. The CDR3 DNA follows: TGCGCCAGCAGCTTGTCTGGCCTACTCCCGGCGAACACTGAAGCTTTCTTT.

The count of this clonotype is one. The chain has TRBV7-3 and TRBJ2-7; the match to TRBD1 covers 7 bases. V shed 4 bases, J shed 2 bases, and the junction held 5 bases outside the gene matches. The CDR3 is 14 residues long. Germline assignment: CDR1 SGHTA and CDR2 FQGTGA. In nucleotides, the CDR3 is TGTGCCAGCAGCTCTTGGGACAGAGCCTACGAGCAGTACTTC. Translated: CASSSWDRAYEQYF.

The chain combines TRBV5-6 with TRBJ2-7; D perhaps matches TRBD1 (5 bases). The CDR3 totals 14 residues. Per germline, CDR1 SGHDT and CDR2 YYEEEE. V lost 2 bases, J lost 2 bases, and 11 bases lay in between. The CDR3 coding sequence is TGTGCCAGCAGCTTTCCCACAGGACCCTACGAGCAGTACTTC. It yields the protein CASSFPTGPYEQYF.

The sample holds a few counts of this clonotype. The gene calls are TRBV10-2 and TRBJ2-7; possibly TRBD1 or TRBD2 for D (6 bases each). Trimming cost V 3 bases and J 1 base, with 10 bases left between them. The CDR3 is made up of 14 amino acids. The germline V gene has CDR1 WSHSY and CDR2 SAAADI. CDR3 protein: CASSDQGTSYEQYF. Here the CDR3 DNA reads TGCGCCAGCAGTGATCAGGGGACTTCCTACGAGCAGTACTTC.

The rearrangement joins TRBV12-3 or TRBV12-4 to TRBJ2-5; D is possibly TRBD1 or TRBD2 (5 bases each). The CDR3 spans 15 residues. V dropped 6 bases and J dropped 3 bases, with 17 bases sitting between them. The CDR3 DNA sequence: TGTGCCAGCAGCCATATACGAGGGGTCGAAGAGACCCAGTACTTC. Translation: CASSHIRGVEETQYF.

About this clonotype itself: A junction end diverges from the germline sequence, so it may reflect a read error. The chain recombines TRBV12-3 or TRBV12-4 with TRBJ2-1; 12 bases fit TRBD2. The CDR3 covers 14 residues. CDR3 sequence reads: CASSLAGGTYEQFF. The CDR3 DNA reads TGTGCCAGCAGTCTAGCGGGGGGGACGTATGAGCAGTTCTTC.

The chain links TRBV28 to TRBJ2-7; 9 bases are a match to TRBD1. Germline-derived CDR1 and CDR2 are MDHEN and SYDVKM. The length of the CDR3 is 18 residues. Germline trimming cut 5 bases from V and 0 bases from J; bases unmatched to any gene: 14. The CDR3 DNA reads as TGTGCCAGCAGTCCGGGACAGGGTCTCTCTGCCACCTCCTACGAGCAGTACTTC. It translates to CASSPGQGLSATSYEQYF. Drawing the rest from reference TRBV28 and TRBJ2-7, the complete variable domain is DVKVTQSSRYLVKRTGEKVFLECVQDMDHENMFWYRQDPGLGLRLIYFSYDVKMKEKGDIPEGYSVSREKKERFSLILESASTNQTSMYLCASSPGQGLSATSYEQYFGPGTRLTVT.

This chain connects TRBV18 to TRBJ1-5; TRBD1 aligns across 9 bases. The CDR3 contains 15 residues. V lost 4 bases to trimming and J lost 7 bases; unmatched junction nucleotides: 8. Germline CDR1 KGHSH, CDR2 LQKENI. The CDR3 is CASSRPGTGNQPQHF. The CDR3 DNA reads as TGTGCCAGCTCACGTCCCGGGACAGGGAACCAGCCCCAGCATTTT.

This clonotype came up many times. The genes are TRBV7-6 and TRBJ2-3; D not resolved. This CDR3 comprises 15 residues. Germline V gene sequence: CDR1 SGHVS, CDR2 FNYEAQ. With 2 bases removed from V and 0 bases from J, the gap between germline ends came to 9 bases. This CDR3 is CASSLLGSSTDTQYF. CDR3 DNA sequence: TGTGCCAGCAGCTTACTAGGCAGTAGCACAGATACGCAGTATTTT.

This clonotype has ten or more counts. The gene calls are TRBV7-8 and TRBJ2-1, with no clear D. The CDR3 length is 15 residues. Trimming pared 6 bases from V and 8 bases from J, leaving 20 bases between. Looked up from germline, CDR1 is SGHVS and CDR2 is FQNEAQ. CDR3 nucleotides: TGTGCCAGCAGTTCCCCGACACGAAATCCCTATGAGCAGTTCTTC. This codes for CASSSPTRNPYEQFF.

This clonotype was observed at least ten times. The V and J genes are TRBV2 and TRBJ2-7; D uncertain. The CDR3 consists of 11 residues. The germline gives CDR1 SNHLY, CDR2 FYNNEI. Trimming removed 3 bases at V and 2 bases at J, with 2 bases between. For the CDR3, the DNA is TGTGCCAGCAGTGAGACCTACGAGCAGTACTTC. Amino acid sequence: CASSETYEQYF.

This chain's CDR3 is CASTWTSGDTQYF. For the CDR3, the DNA is TGTGCCAGCACCTGGACTAGCGGAGATACGCAGTATTTT. This sequence joins TRBV12-3 or TRBV12-4 and TRBJ2-3; 10 bases fit TRBD2. Trimming cost V 7 bases and J 5 bases; bases outside gene matches: 3. CDR3 length: 13 amino acids.

This clonotype came up many times. The chain is built from TRBV12-3 or TRBV12-4 and TRBJ2-3; 7 bases match TRBD2. There are 16 residues in the CDR3. V was clipped by 5 bases and J by 0 bases; unmatched bases: 8. The CDR3 protein is CASSPPAGESTDTQYF. The CDR3 DNA follows: TGTGCCAGCAGTCCCCCGGCGGGGGAGAGCACAGATACGCAGTATTTT.

This clonotype was detected a few times. This sequence joins TRBV27 and TRBJ2-6; TRBD1 matches 7 bases. This CDR3 is 17 amino acids long. The germline CDR1 and CDR2 sequences are MNHEY and SMNVEV (reference sequence). The V gene end was trimmed by 5 bases and the J gene end by 0 bases; junction bases not matched to a gene: 7. CDR3 in amino acids: CASSPTGWDSGANVLTF. The CDR3 DNA is TGTGCCAGCAGTCCGACAGGGTGGGACTCTGGGGCCAACGTCCTGACTTTC.

At least ten counts were recorded for this clonotype. The rearrangement uses TRBV27 and TRBJ2-2; TRBD1 agrees at 9 bases. Per germline, CDR1 MNHEY and CDR2 SMNVEV (reference sequence). This CDR3 contains 16 residues. Losses at the gene ends were 4 bases for V and 3 bases for J; bases not matched to a gene: 6. DNA for the CDR3: TGTGCCAGCAGTTCCCGGGACAGGGTATACACCGGGGAGCTGTTTTTT. Its translation is CASSSRDRVYTGELFF.

The chain links TRBV7-6 to TRBJ1-3; the D is unclear. CDR1 is SGHVS, CDR2 FNYEAQ, per germline. The V end was cut by 4 bases, the J end by 4 bases, with 14 bases between. This CDR3 contains 15 residues. In DNA, the CDR3 is TGTGCCAGCAGCTCGCCGTGGATTTCGGGAAACACCATATATTTT. Translated: CASSSPWISGNTIYF.